The rows below give T cell receptor beta chains drawn from one sample of a study of T-cell memory formation after mild COVID-19. TCRdb processed the 5' RACE reads anew with MiXCR; each CDR3 protein has one entry. The sample lists 360,000 or so distinct CDR3 sequences, over 25% occurring once. The sample taken for sequencing was PBMCs or a T cell subset sorted from them (not recorded which). Receptors originate from an adult woman who had mild COVID-19 (a few samples of this study predate the infection). Cell type and time point are not known. CDR3s include the opening cysteine and the closing phenylalanine or tryptophan.

v_call	cdr3_aa
TRBV6-6	CASSLGVNYGYTF
TRBV7-2	CASSLVPGLNTEAFF
TRBV18	CASSPRRENTGELFF
TRBV5-6	CASSLDPSSNYGYTF
TRBV4-1	CASSTGSTEAFF
TRBV24-1	CATSDLRAGGTGELFF
TRBV25-1	CASSEGERGRWGEQYF
TRBV27	CASSLSPRADTDTQYF
TRBV9	CASSGQSTDTQYF
TRBV5-1	CASSSFLIGTSGGEVLRTDTQYF
TRBV5-1	CASSLEGLGTNEQFF
TRBV6-5	CASSRADSAGYTF
TRBV12-3/TRBV12-4	CASSQGGRPNNQPQHF
TRBV4-1	CASSRTSATMNTGELFF
TRBV7-9	CASRDADRTAFF
TRBV7-9	CASSQPRRQETQYF
TRBV6-2/TRBV6-3	CASRSSPGLAGDSYEQYF
TRBV6-5	CASSTVGDRGQTGEFF
TRBV6-6	CASSYPEREAPTDTQYF
TRBV19	CASSKGEAYEQYF
TRBV18	CASSPLGQGNTGELFF
TRBV10-3	CAISESYNTDTQYF
TRBV7-6	CASRMGGQVDTDTQYF
TRBV29-1	CSVAGIGYEQYF
TRBV4-1	CASSRSAGDYSYNEQFF
TRBV6-1	CASSVELAGVSYEQYF
TRBV3-1	CASSQGNSGTDTQYF
TRBV11-2	CASSLFGRRNTEAFF
TRBV19	CASSIEGRSYNEQFF
TRBV29-1	CSVATGDYGYTF
TRBV29-1	CSVEGREGTGELFF
TRBV6-5	CASSRTGNYGYTF
TRBV4-1	CASSHTTGDTQYF
TRBV7-2	CASSSPYSGRAGKETQYF
TRBV20-1	CSVRALRGGELFF
TRBV6-2/TRBV6-3	CASSLDNRVDYGYTF
TRBV5-1	CASSRSSGVGSYEQYF
TRBV10-3	CAISEVEVRAYNEQFF
TRBV5-1	CASSLVLGANVLTF
TRBV5-6	CASRRRDREGTQYF
TRBV4-1	CASSQPGQRNQPQHF
TRBV6-6	CASNEGGSDTQYF
TRBV7-9	CASNGADSYNEQFF
TRBV4-2	CASSHSYRATSNEQFF
TRBV27	CASSLIGQGIDGYTF
TRBV7-2	CASSTSAPGQRTF
TRBV7-3	CASSPQSSGGPYNEQFF